This T cell receptor (beta chain) was recorded in a study of T cells expressing NK-cell markers. 5'RACE template switching with UMIs produced the TCR beta cDNA. Following a re-call of the 5' RACE reads, TCRdb has one entry per CDR3 protein and lacks DNA. This sample's table reports about 260,000 distinct CDR3 sequences. As to this clonotype: Its antigen is as yet unknown.

Study-wide points: Several donors' CD3+CD56-NKG2C+ cells were dominated by the same clonotypes. Whether expanded NKG2C-expressing T cell clones recognize HCMV is unknown. The contribution of dominant NKG2C+ clonotypes to CD8+ T cells in several donors was about 1.0-7.5%.

The TCR originated in a man aged 18-30 years in good health. The specimen sequenced was blood T cells: a sorted CD56 or NKG2C T cell subset, CD4+ or CD8+ T cells, or bulk PBMC T cells (not recorded which).

CDR3 amino acids: CASTISRRGLGNEQFF. The chain combines TRBV12-3 or TRBV12-4 with TRBJ2-1; TCRdb reports TRBD1, a call that lacks DNA to check it against. CDR3 size: 16 residues.